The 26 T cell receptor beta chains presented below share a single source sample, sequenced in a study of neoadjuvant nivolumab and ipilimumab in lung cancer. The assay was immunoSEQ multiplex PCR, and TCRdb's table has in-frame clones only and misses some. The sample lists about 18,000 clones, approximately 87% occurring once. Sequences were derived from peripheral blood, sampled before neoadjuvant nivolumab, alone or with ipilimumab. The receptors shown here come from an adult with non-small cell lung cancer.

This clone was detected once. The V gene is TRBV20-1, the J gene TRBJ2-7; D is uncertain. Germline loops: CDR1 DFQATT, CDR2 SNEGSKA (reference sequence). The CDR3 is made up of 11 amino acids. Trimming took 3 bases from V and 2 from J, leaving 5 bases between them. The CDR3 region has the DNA TGCAGTGCTAGCCAAACCTACGAGCAGTACTTC. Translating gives CSASQTYEQYF.

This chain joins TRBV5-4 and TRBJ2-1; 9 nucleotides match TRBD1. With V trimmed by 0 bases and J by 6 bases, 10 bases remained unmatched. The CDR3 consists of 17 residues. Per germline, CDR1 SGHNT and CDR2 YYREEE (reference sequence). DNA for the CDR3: TGTGCCAGCAGCTTGGTGTCCCACAGGGGGCTCGGCAATGAGCAGTTCTTC. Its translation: CASSLVSHRGLGNEQFF.

This chain's CDR3 is CASAEAYSNQPQHF. The CDR3 DNA sequence: TGTGCCAGTGCAGAGGCCTATAGCAATCAGCCCCAGCATTTT. The chain carries TRBV6-1 and TRBJ1-5, with D unclear. CDR1 and CDR2 (germline): MNHNS, SASEGT. Deletions cut 9 bases from V and 0 bases from J, with 12 bases between. This CDR3 comprises 14 residues.

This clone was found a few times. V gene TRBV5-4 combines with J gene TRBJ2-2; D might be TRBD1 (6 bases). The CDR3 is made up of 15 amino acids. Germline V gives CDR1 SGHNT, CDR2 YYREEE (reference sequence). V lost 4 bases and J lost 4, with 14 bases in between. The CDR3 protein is CASSGIQGPTGELFF. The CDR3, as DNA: TGTGCCAGCAGCGGTATACAGGGTCCCACCGGGGAGCTGTTTTTT. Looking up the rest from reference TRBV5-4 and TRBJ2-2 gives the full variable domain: ETGVTQSPTHLIKTRGQQVTLRCSSQSGHNTVSWYQQALGQGPQFIFQYYREEENGRGNFPPRFSGLQFPNYSSELNVNALELDDSALYLCASSGIQGPTGELFFGEGSRLTVL.

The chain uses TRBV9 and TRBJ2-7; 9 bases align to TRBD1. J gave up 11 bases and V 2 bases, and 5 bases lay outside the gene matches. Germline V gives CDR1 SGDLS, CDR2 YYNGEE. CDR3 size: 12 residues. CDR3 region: CASSVDRGMKYF. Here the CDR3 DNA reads TGTGCCAGCAGCGTGGACAGGGGTATGAAGTACTTC. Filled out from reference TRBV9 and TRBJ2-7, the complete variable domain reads DSGVTQTPKHLITATGQRVTLRCSPRSGDLSVYWYQQSLDQGLQFLIQYYNGEERAKGNILERFSAQQFPDLHSELNLSSLELGDSALYFCASSVDRGMKYFGPGTRLTVT.

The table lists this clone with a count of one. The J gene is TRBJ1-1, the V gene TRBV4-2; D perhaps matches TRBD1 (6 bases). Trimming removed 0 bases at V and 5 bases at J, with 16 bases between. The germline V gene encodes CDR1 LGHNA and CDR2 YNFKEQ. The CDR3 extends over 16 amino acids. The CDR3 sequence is CASSQELTGWRTEAFF. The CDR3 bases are TGTGCCAGCAGCCAAGAGCTGACAGGTTGGAGGACTGAAGCTTTCTTT.

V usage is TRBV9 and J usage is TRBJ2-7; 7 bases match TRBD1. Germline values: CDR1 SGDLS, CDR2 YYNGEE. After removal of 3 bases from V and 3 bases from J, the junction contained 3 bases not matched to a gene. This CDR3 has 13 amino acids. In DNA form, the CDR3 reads TGTGCCAGCAGCGGTACAGGGGACTACGAGCAGTACTTC. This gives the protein CASSGTGDYEQYF.

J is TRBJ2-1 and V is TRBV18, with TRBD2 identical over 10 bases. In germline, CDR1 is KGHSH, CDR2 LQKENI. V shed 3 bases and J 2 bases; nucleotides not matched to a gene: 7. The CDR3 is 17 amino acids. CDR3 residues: CASSPPGLAEPYNEQFF. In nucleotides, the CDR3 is TGTGCCAGCTCACCGCCCGGACTAGCGGAGCCCTACAATGAGCAGTTCTTC. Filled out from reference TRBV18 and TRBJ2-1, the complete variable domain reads NAGVMQNPRHLVRRRGQEARLRCSPMKGHSHVYWYRQLPEEGLKFMVYLQKENIIDESGMPKERFSAEFPKEGPSILRIQQVVRGDSAAYFCASSPPGLAEPYNEQFFGPGTRLTVL.

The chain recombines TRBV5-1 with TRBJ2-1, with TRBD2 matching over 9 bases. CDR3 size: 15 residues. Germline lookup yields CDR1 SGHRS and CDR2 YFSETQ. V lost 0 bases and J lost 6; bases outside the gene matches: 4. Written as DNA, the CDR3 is TGCGCCAGCAGCTTGGACGGTAGCGGGAGCAATGAGCAGTTCTTC. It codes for CASSLDGSGSNEQFF.

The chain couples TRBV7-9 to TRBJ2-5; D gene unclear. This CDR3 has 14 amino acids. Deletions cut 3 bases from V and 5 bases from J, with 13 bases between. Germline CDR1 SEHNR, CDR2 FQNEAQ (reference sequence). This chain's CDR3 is CASSFRSLPETQYF. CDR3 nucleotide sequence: TGTGCCAGCAGCTTTCGGAGCCTCCCGGAGACCCAGTACTTC.

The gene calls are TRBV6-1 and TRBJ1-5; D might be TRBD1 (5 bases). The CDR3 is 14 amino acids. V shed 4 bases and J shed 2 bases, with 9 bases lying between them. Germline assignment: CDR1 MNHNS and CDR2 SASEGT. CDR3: CASSGGLGNQPQHF. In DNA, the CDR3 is TGTGCCAGCAGTGGGGGCCTGGGCAATCAGCCCCAGCATTTT.

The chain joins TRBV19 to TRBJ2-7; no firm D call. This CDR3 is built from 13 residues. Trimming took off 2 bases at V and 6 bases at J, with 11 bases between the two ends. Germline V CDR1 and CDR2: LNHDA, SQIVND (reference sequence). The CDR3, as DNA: TGTGCCAGTAGTATAACCCTACTTTCCGAGCAGTACTTC. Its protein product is CASSITLLSEQYF.

In DNA form, the CDR3 reads TGTGCCAGCAGCCCTAGTCTGGGACTAGCGACTCATGGCACATACGAGCAGTACTTC. This sequence encodes CASSPSLGLATHGTYEQYF. J is TRBJ2-7 and V is TRBV7-2; the match to TRBD2 covers 10 bases. The CDR3 spans 19 residues. Per the germline V gene, CDR1 is SGHTA and CDR2 is FQGNSA. The junction had 20 bases not matched to a gene; V was cut back by 5 bases and J by 4 bases.

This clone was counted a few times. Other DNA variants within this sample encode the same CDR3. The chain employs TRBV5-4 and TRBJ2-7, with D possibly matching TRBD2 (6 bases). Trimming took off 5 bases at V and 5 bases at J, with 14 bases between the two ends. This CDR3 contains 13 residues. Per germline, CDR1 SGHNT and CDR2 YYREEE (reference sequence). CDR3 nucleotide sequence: TGTGCCAGCAGTCCGTCTAGCGTCAACGAGCAGTACTTC. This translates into CASSPSSVNEQYF.

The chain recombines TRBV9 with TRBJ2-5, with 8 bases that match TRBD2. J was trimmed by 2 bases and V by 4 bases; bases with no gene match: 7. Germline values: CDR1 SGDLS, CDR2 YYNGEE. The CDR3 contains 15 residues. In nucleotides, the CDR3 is TGTGCCAGCAGCTCTGGACTAGCCGCTCAAGAGACCCAGTACTTC. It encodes CASSSGLAAQETQYF.

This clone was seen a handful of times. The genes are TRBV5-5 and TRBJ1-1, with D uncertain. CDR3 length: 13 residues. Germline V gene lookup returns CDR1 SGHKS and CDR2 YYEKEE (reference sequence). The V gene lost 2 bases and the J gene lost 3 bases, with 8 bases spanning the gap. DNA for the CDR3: TGTGCCAGCAGCTTTGTAAGGGACACTGAAGCTTTCTTT. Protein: CASSFVRDTEAFF.

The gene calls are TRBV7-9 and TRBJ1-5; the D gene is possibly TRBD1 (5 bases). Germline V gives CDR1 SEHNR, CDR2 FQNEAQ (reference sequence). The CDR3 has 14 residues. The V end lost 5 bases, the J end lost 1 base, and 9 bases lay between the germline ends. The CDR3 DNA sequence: TGTGCCAGCAGCCGCGGGGACAGCAATCAGCCCCAGCATTTT. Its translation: CASSRGDSNQPQHF.

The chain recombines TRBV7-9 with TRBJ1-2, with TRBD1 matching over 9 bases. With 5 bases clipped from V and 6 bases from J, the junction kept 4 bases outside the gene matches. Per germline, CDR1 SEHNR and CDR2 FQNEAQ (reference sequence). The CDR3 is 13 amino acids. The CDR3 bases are TGTGCCAGCAGCCCGGGACAGGGCAATGGCTACACCTTC. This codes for CASSPGQGNGYTF.

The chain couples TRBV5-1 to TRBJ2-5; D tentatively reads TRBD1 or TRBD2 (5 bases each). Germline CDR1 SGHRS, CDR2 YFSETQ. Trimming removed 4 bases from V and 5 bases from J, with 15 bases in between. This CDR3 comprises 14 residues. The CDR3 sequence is CASSRGTTGETQYF. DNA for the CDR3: TGCGCCAGCAGCCGTGGGACCACCGGGGAGACCCAGTACTTC.

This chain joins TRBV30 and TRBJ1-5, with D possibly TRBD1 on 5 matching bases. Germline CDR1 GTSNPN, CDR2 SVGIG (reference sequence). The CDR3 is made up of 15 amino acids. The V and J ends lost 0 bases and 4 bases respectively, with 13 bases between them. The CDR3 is CAWSVGESRNQPQHF. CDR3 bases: TGTGCCTGGAGTGTAGGGGAATCAAGAAATCAGCCCCAGCATTTT.

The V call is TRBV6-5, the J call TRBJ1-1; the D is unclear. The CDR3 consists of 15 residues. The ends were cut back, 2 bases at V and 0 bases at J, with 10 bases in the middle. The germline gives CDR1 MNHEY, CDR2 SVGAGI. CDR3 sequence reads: CASSYDPSLNTEAFF. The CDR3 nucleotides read TGTGCCAGCAGTTACGACCCGTCCCTGAACACTGAAGCTTTCTTT.

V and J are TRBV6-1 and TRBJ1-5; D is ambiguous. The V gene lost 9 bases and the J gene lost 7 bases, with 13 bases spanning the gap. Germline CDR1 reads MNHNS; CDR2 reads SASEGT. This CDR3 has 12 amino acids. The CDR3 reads CARDPFGQPQHF. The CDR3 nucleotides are TGTGCCAGAGACCCATTCGGGCAGCCCCAGCATTTT.

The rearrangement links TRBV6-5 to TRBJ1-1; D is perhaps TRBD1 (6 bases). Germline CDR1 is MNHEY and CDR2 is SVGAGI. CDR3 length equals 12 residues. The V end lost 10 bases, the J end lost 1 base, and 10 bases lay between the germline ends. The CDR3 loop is CATRQANTEAFF. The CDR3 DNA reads TGTGCCACTCGACAGGCGAACACTGAAGCTTTCTTT.

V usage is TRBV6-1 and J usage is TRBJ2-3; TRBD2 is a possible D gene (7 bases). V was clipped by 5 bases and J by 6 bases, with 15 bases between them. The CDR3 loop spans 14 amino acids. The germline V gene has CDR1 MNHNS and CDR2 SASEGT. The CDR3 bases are TGTGCCAGCAGTCGGGGGGCGGCGGCGGATACGCAGTATTTT. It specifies CASSRGAAADTQYF.

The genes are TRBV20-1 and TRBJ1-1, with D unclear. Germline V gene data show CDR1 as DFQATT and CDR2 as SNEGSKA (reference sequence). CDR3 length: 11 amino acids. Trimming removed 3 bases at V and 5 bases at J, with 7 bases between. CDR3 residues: CSASEGTEAFF. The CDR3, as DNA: TGCAGTGCTAGTGAAGGGACTGAAGCTTTCTTT.

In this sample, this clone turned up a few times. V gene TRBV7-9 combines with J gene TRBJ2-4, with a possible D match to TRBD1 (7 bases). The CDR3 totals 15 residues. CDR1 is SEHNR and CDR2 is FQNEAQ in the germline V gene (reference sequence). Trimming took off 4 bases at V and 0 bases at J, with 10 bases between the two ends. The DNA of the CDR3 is TGTGCCAGCAGCTCAGGGGGGCTAGCCAAAAACATTCAGTACTTC. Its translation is CASSSGGLAKNIQYF.